These 3 T cell receptor beta chains came from one sample sequenced in a study of identical twins. TCRdb re-analysed the 5' RACE reads in MiXCR, keeping a single row per CDR3 protein. There are 210,000 or so distinct CDR3 sequences in the sample; less than 20% occur only once, and over 35% lies in the top ten. The sample was also linked to a second study, of T cells expressing NK-cell markers.

Sequenced sample: CD8+ T cells sorted from blood. The receptor set was obtained from a woman between 18 and 29 years old in good health.

Ten or more counts support this clonotype. The J gene is TRBJ2-7, the V gene TRBV12-3 or TRBV12-4; D may be TRBD1 (6 bases). The CDR3 spans 14 residues. Trimming removed 3 bases at V and 4 bases at J, with 13 bases between. The CDR3 DNA reads TGTGCCAGCAGTTTCAGGGGATTGTTATACGAGCAGTACTTC. This codes for CASSFRGLLYEQYF.

This clonotype has only a few counts. The chain employs TRBV3-1 and TRBJ2-7, with D unclear. Looked up from germline, CDR1 is LGHDT and CDR2 is YNNKEL (reference sequence). V lost 0 bases, J lost 4 bases, and 13 bases lay in between. The CDR3 runs 15 residues. The CDR3 region has the DNA TGTGCCAGCAGCCAAGATCGTAACTTGAAGTACGAGCAGTACTTC. This sequence encodes CASSQDRNLKYEQYF.

This chain links TRBV13 with TRBJ2-3; TRBD2 matches at 12 bases. The CDR3 sequence is 16 residues long. Germline CDR1 and CDR2: PRHDT and FYEKMQ (reference sequence). Trimming at V came to 5 bases and at J to 4 bases, leaving 7 bases not matched to a gene. Here the CDR3 reads CASSSPSGREADTQYF. In DNA, the CDR3 is TGTGCCAGCAGCAGCCCTAGCGGGAGGGAGGCAGATACGCAGTATTTT.